This T cell receptor beta chain was sequenced for a study of vaccination and CD4 T cells after COVID-19. Study summary: Post-COVID specimens were obtained a median 101 days after diagnosis (range 35 to 161). Cells received overlapping spike peptides from SARS-CoV-2, HCoV-NL63, HCoV-OC43 and HCoV-229E as stimulation.

To note about this clonotype: Its antigen is as yet unknown.

The germline CDR1 and CDR2 sequences are MDHEN and SYDVKM. Between the trimmed V and J ends, which lost 6 bases and 6 bases, there was a span of 20 bases. CDR3 length: 15 amino acids. CD4+ T cells that had been cultured provided DNA sequenced with the Oncomine TCR Beta short-read assay. Extraction of genomic DNA was performed on cultured CD4+ T cells. TCRdb reprocessed the PCR reads via MiXCR and lists one record per CDR3 protein. In the table there are 20,000 to 30,000 distinct CDR3 sequences, more than 35% of which are singletons. Time point reported: late sampling 161 to 241 days after vaccination in a few convalescent patients. Indicated treatment: roughly 10-day PBMC culture with coronavirus spike peptide pools or control peptides (ViraFEST assay). Following expansion of antigen-specific T cells with peptide pools, ViraFEST then sequenced TCRs.

The sequence came from a human donor who had recovered from COVID-19. The chain links TRBV28 to TRBJ1-2; D not resolved. The source material was CD4+ T cells from blood, cultured in vitro, sampled about 7 months after SARS-CoV-2 vaccination. This CDR3 reads CASSPPQSLKDGYTF. As DNA, the CDR3 is TGTGCCAGCAGCCCTCCTCAGTCCCTGAAAGATGGCTACACCTTC.